This T cell receptor beta chain was sequenced for a study of regulatory T cells in long-lasting Graves disease (dated by TCRdb to about 2021). In terms of the full investigation: Persistent Graves' disease meant more than 5 years of antithyroid drug treatment with TSH receptor autoantibodies that stayed positive. A total of 35 or so samples were covered by TCR sequencing, comprising roughly 13 persistent and about 20 newly diagnosed Graves' disease patients. The study was conducted in China and was registered as a clinical trial. Antithyroid drugs had been taken for 10 to 13 years on average by persistent Graves' disease patients in the clinical cohort. This study used TCR sequencing and RNA sequencing of peripheral blood to compare persistent Graves' disease patients against newly diagnosed Graves' disease patients.

Broad study findings and their caveats: Only peripheral blood was studied, because thyroid tissue, the primary lesion, was inaccessible. The authors noted that the small sample size was a limitation that may lower accuracy. Sequencing and analysis were limited to the TCR beta chain. Persistent patients shared more public clonotypes among themselves (around 3,000) than newly diagnosed patients did (more than 850). Compared with newly diagnosed patients, patients with persistent Graves' disease had lower TCR Shannon entropy and fewer highly expanded clones, which suggests clonal expansion.

The meaning of the sample's time point label: persistent/refractory GD, antithyroid drugs over 5 years with positive TRAb. For both TCR sequencing and RNA sequencing, RNA was extracted from PBMCs using TRIzol. The diagnosis of Graves' disease followed American Thyroid Association guidelines. Patients were recruited from an endocrinology department in Xi'an, China. Each patient gave about 8.1 milliliters of peripheral blood, collected in an EDTA anticoagulant tube. Ficoll Paque Plus density gradient separation was used to isolate PBMCs, and no further T cell sorting was done. RNA quality was checked with an Agilent 2100 Bioanalyzer and agarose gel, and concentration with a NanoDrop 2000. Library method: multiplex PCR. Sequencing was carried out with an Illumina HiSeq 4000. TCR beta libraries were built with iRepertoire HTBI primers and Arm-PCR amplification of CDR3 regions. PCR products were gel purified before sequencing. The paper's data handling went like this. Gene usage analysis of CDR3 amino acid clonotypes used the roughly 62 TRBV and some 13 TRBJ segments found across samples. Filtered high-quality paired reads were merged into contigs using COPE and FqMerger. BLAST was used to align contigs to IMGT TRBV, TRBD and TRBJ reference genes, with CDR3 defined following IMGT. Clonotypes above 0.1% frequency were classified as highly expanded clones. Shannon entropy served as the measure of repertoire diversity, while the Gini coefficient captured V-J evenness. Clonotypes shared by more than one individual were considered public. TCRdb took the public reads, trimmed them with fastp at Q25, ran MiXCR for clone calling and kept in-frame beta chains. Each entry merges the rows of one CDR3 protein and shows their most common DNA and genes. The V and J calls come from TCRdb's annotation, not from the publication. Counted in this sample were around 450,000 distinct CDR3 sequences; approximately 21% of them appeared once. The top ten hold around 7% of the sample.

About this clonotype itself: It has no known antigen specificity. No much larger clone is present one base from it, and per-base qualities are unavailable.

This specimen was peripheral blood mononuclear cells (PBMCs), taken when the disease was refractory, from a patient treated with antithyroid drugs. This clonotype was obtained from a female donor with Graves disease.

In nucleotide form, the sequence is TGTGCCAGTAGCCGGACTAGCGGGAGGGCCAATGAGCAGTTCTTC. This yields the protein CASSRTSGRANEQFF. The sequence links TRBV19 to TRBJ2-1; TRBD2 agrees with 15 junctional bases. There are 15 amino acids in the CDR3, from cysteine to phenylalanine inclusive. The CDR3 DNA has 45 bases and is translated from base 1. Reading the germline V gene (reference sequence) gives CDR1 LNHDA and CDR2 SQIVND. At the junction V is shortened by 6 bases and J by 6 bases; bases outside the gene matches: 3.